The 13 T cell receptor beta chains below come from one sample, sequenced in a study of blood T cell repertoires in COVID-19 (TCRdb year 2020). The library was produced with the immunoSEQ multiplex PCR assay. The table was pulled from immuneACCESS by TCRdb, which kept in-frame rearrangements only. Such tables lose some clones; where checked, under half of the loss comes from unresolved V genes, and the rest has no known cause. This sample holds 150,000 to 200,000 clones; about 81% were observed only once. The ten largest clones capture 12% of the sample. Sequencing was performed on peripheral blood. These TCRs come from a woman of 80 years or more with COVID-19, enrolled during active disease.

The V gene is TRBV29-1, the J gene TRBJ2-7, with TRBD1 matching 8 bases. Germline CDR1 is SQVTM and CDR2 is ANQGSEA. With 3 bases clipped from V and 7 bases from J, the junction kept 5 bases outside the gene matches. CDR3 length equals 12 residues. CDR3 in DNA: TGCAGCGTTGATTCAGGGGGCAGGGAGCAGTACTTC. Translation gives CSVDSGGREQYF.

This chain links TRBV27 with TRBJ2-5, with 9 bases that match TRBD2. CDR1 is MNHEY and CDR2 is SMNVEV in the germline V gene (reference sequence). This CDR3 has 14 amino acids. With 5 bases clipped from V and 3 bases from J, the junction kept 4 bases outside the gene matches. The CDR3 region has the DNA TGTGCCAGCAGTAGGACTAGCGCTAAAGAGACCCAGTACTTC. Amino acids: CASSRTSAKETQYF.

This chain uses TRBV5-1 with TRBJ1-2; TRBD1 might be the D (6 bases). Germline V gene sequence: CDR1 SGHRS, CDR2 YFSETQ. V was clipped by 0 bases and J by 8 bases, with 17 bases between them. This CDR3 comprises 15 residues. CDR3 loop: CASSLALQGPGGYTF. The CDR3 DNA reads TGCGCCAGCAGCTTGGCCTTACAGGGACCGGGGGGCTACACCTTC.

The J gene is TRBJ2-5, the V gene TRBV12-3 or TRBV12-4, with 8 nucleotides matching TRBD1. This CDR3 comprises 13 residues. V gave up 6 bases and J gave up 7 bases; unmatched junction bases: 7. The CDR3 is CASRRDRLGTQYF. CDR3 nucleotides: TGTGCCAGCAGGAGGGACAGGTTAGGGACCCAGTACTTC.

The rearrangement uses TRBV3-1 (or the pseudogene TRBV3-2) and TRBJ1-2; D is uncertain. The CDR3 runs to 12 residues. Germline CDR1 reads LGHDT; CDR2 reads YNNKEL (reference sequence). V was pared by 5 bases and J by 2 bases, with 6 bases between. The CDR3 region is CASSTQNYGYTF. The CDR3 DNA follows: TGTGCCAGCAGCACACAGAACTATGGCTACACCTTC.

This clone was observed once. Other DNA variants within this sample encode the same CDR3. The genes are TRBV4-1 and TRBJ2-7; a weak D match, TRBD1 (6 bases). The germline V and J ends were trimmed by 2 bases and 4 bases, with 9 bases remaining between them. Germline CDR1 reads MGHRA; CDR2 reads YSYEKL. The length of the CDR3 is 13 residues. The CDR3 region is CASSQRQGYEQYF. The CDR3 nucleotides read TGCGCCAGCAGCCAAAGGCAGGGGTACGAGCAGTACTTC.

The CDR3 nucleotides read TGTGCCAGCGTAGAACAGGGGATTGGTGAGCAGTTCTTC. This sequence encodes CASVEQGIGEQFF. V usage is TRBV2 and J usage is TRBJ2-1; 7 bases align to TRBD1. Germline V gene sequence: CDR1 SNHLY, CDR2 FYNNEI. The trim removed 8 bases at V and 9 bases at J, leaving 10 bases unmatched. The CDR3 sequence is 13 residues long.

The CDR3 DNA reads TGTGCCAGCAGTGGGCTAGCGGGGGGCTACGAGCAGTACTTC. Encoded protein: CASSGLAGGYEQYF. This chain uses TRBV2 with TRBJ2-7; 11 bases align to TRBD2. The V gene end was trimmed by 4 bases and the J gene end by 3 bases; junction bases not matched to a gene: 2. This CDR3 spans 14 amino acids. The germline V gene encodes CDR1 SNHLY and CDR2 FYNNEI.

V usage is TRBV7-2 and J usage is TRBJ2-3, with D possibly TRBD2 on 7 matching bases. This CDR3 region has 14 residues. Germline V gene lookup returns CDR1 SGHTA and CDR2 FQGNSA. The V end lost 1 base, the J end lost 5 bases, and 10 bases lay between the germline ends. CDR3 nucleotides: TGTGCCAGCAGCTTAGTAGGGGGGGGAGATACGCAGTATTTT. Its protein is CASSLVGGGDTQYF.

This clone appeared a few times. The chain couples TRBV19 to TRBJ1-3, with a tentative D call TRBD1 (5 bases). This CDR3 is 15 amino acids long. CDR1 LNHDA and CDR2 SQIVND come from the germline V gene (reference sequence). The V end was cut by 7 bases, the J end by 4 bases, with 17 bases between. CDR3 in amino acids: CASNRIAGIGNTIYF. DNA for the CDR3: TGTGCCAGTAATAGGATAGCAGGGATAGGAAACACCATATATTTT.

The chain couples TRBV7-9 to TRBJ2-1; 9 nucleotides align to TRBD1. This CDR3 is 16 amino acids long. Germline assignment: CDR1 SEHNR and CDR2 FQNEAQ (reference sequence). V lost 1 base and J lost 4; bases outside the gene matches: 5. CDR3 sequence: CASSLDTGGLYNEQFF. Here the CDR3 DNA reads TGTGCCAGCAGCTTAGACACAGGGGGCTTATACAATGAGCAGTTCTTC.

The chain uses TRBV18 and TRBJ1-2; D uncertain. CDR1 and CDR2 (germline): KGHSH, LQKENI. The germline V and J ends were trimmed by 1 base and 0 bases, with 15 bases remaining between them. This CDR3 contains 17 residues. In DNA, the CDR3 is TGTGCCAGCTCACCACAGGCTGCGGGATCTACTAACTATGGCTACACCTTC. It translates to CASSPQAAGSTNYGYTF.

This clone was detected only a few times. The V call is TRBV6-6, the J call TRBJ1-6; 9 bases agree with TRBD1. With V trimmed by 6 bases and J by 10 bases, 4 bases remained unmatched. This CDR3 spans 13 amino acids. Germline values: CDR1 MNHNY, CDR2 SVGAGI (reference sequence). The CDR3 protein is CASRRDRVSPLHF. CDR3 sequence (DNA): TGTGCCAGCAGGCGGGACAGGGTCTCACCCCTCCACTTT.